This T cell receptor beta chain was profiled in a study of control samples from healthy donors and cancer patients. Repertoires were generated with immunoSEQ multiplex PCR, while TCRdb's copy carries only in-frame clones and drops some. The table lists approximately 30,000 clones, 94% of them singletons. Germline V gives CDR1 LNHDA, CDR2 SQIVND (reference sequence). CDR3 length: 14 amino acids. After removal of 6 bases from V and 7 bases from J, the junction contained 9 bases not matched to a gene. The sequenced sample was blood. J is TRBJ1-2 and V is TRBV19; 9 bases agree with TRBD1. The clonotype originates from a man in his fifties or sixties in good health. As DNA, the CDR3 is TGTGCCAGTAGAATACAGGGGGCCGAGGCTGGCTACACCTTC. Translating gives CASRIQGAEAGYTF.